Listed below are T cell receptor beta chains from one sample, sequenced in a study of metastatic and nonmetastatic thyroid tumors. Via MiXCR, TCRdb re-called the PCR reads. Of around 20,000 clones in the sample, roughly 23% were seen once. Sequencing input: adjacent normal tissue. Receptors were obtained from a female donor with papillary thyroid cancer or a benign thyroid nodule (not recorded which). Some clones in this sample may be carry-over from other donors' samples. The CDR3 runs from the conserved cysteine through the conserved F or W. Fields, in order: D gene, J gene, clone size, V gene, CDR3 protein, CDR3 DNA. The D gene is left open where the match is weak. Only part of the rows carry a size: once, few, many, or a class if the clone is expanded.

>.|TRBJ2-1|.|TRBV11-2
CASSLDALDEQFF
TGTGCCAGCAGCTTAGATGCGTTGGATGAGCAGTTCTTC
>TRBD2|TRBJ2-1|many|TRBV15
CATSRERLAGAHEQFF
TGTGCCACCAGCAGAGAGCGACTAGCGGGAGCCCATGAGCAGTTCTTC
>.|TRBJ2-7|few|TRBV19
CASSIALDTYEQYF
TGTGCCAGTAGTATAGCCCTGGACACCTACGAGCAGTACTTC
>.|TRBJ2-4|few|TRBV10-2
CASSPGAKNIKYF
TGCGCCAGCAGCCCCGGGGCCAAAAACATTAAGTACTTC
>.|TRBJ1-4|.|TRBV7-8
CASSLPPPNEKLFF
TGTGCCAGCAGCTTACCTCCCCCTAATGAAAAACTGTTTTTT
>.|TRBJ2-7|.|TRBV20-1
CSARDGMGSEQYF
TGCAGTGCTAGAGACGGGATGGGTTCCGAGCAGTACTTC
>.|TRBJ1-3|.|TRBV7-6
CASSLVPSGGSGNTIYF
TGTGCCAGCAGCTTAGTTCCCTCCGGCGGCTCTGGAAACACCATATATTTT
>TRBD1|TRBJ1-5|few|TRBV6-1
CASRGQGAGNQPQHF
TGTGCCAGCAGAGGACAGGGGGCTGGCAATCAGCCCCAGCATTTT
>TRBD1|TRBJ2-5|.|TRBV18
CASSLTTDRVMGTQYF
TGTGCCAGCTCACTAACTACTGACAGGGTCATGGGGACCCAGTACTTC
>.|TRBJ2-1|few|TRBV28
CASRWGRFGNEQFF
TGTGCCAGCCGGTGGGGGCGGTTTGGCAATGAGCAGTTCTTC
>.|TRBJ1-1|.|TRBV12-3/TRBV12-4
CASSRTVNTEAFF
TGTGCCAGCTCTCGGACGGTGAACACTGAAGCTTTCTTT
>.|TRBJ2-3|.|TRBV5-1
CASSFGASYTDTQYF
TGCGCCAGCAGCTTCGGGGCTAGTTACACAGATACGCAGTATTTT
>.|TRBJ2-1|many|TRBV20-1
CSARKSGNFYNEQFF
TGCAGTGCTAGGAAATCTGGGAACTTCTACAATGAGCAGTTCTTC
>TRBD1|TRBJ2-7|few|TRBV12-3/TRBV12-4
CASATGGADEQYF
TGTGCCAGCGCGACAGGGGGCGCCGACGAGCAGTACTTC
>TRBD2|TRBJ2-1|.|TRBV10-1
CARTFLAVDEQFF
TGCGCCCGCACGTTTCTAGCGGTAGATGAGCAGTTCTTC
>.|TRBJ1-4|.|TRBV28
CASSLYYQGADENLFF
TGTGCCAGCAGTTTATATTATCAGGGCGCGGATGAAAATCTGTTTTTT
>TRBD1|TRBJ1-5|.|TRBV2
CASSGTGGQPQHF
TGTGCCAGCAGTGGGACAGGGGGACAGCCCCAGCATTTT
>TRBD2|TRBJ2-1|medium-sized|TRBV27
CASSSILTSGRTKYNEQFF
TGTGCCAGCAGTTCTATCTTGACTAGCGGGAGGACAAAATACAATGAGCAGTTCTTC
>.|TRBJ1-2|few|TRBV7-8
CASSLGNNYGYTF
TGTGCCAGCAGCTTAGGGAATAACTATGGCTACACCTTC
>.|TRBJ1-5|.|TRBV20-1
CSARTTRNQPQHF
TGCAGTGCTAGAACTACACGGAACCAGCCCCAGCATTTT
>.|TRBJ1-5|few|TRBV7-9
CASSGGGGGNQPQHF
TGTGCCAGCAGCGGGGGAGGTGGAGGAAATCAGCCCCAGCATTTT
>.|TRBJ2-7|.|TRBV7-3
CASSQGSSGPYEQYF
TGTGCCAGCAGCCAGGGGTCTAGCGGACCCTACGAGCAGTACTTC
>.|TRBJ2-5|few|TRBV7-8
CASTSGQETQYF
TGTGCCAGCACTTCGGGGCAAGAGACTCAGTACTTC
>TRBD1|TRBJ1-2|few|TRBV27
CASSLQGDPFYGYTF
TGTGCCAGCAGCCTTCAGGGGGACCCATTCTATGGCTACACCTTC
>TRBD2|TRBJ2-7|.|TRBV20-1
CSGTDQLGSGRASVTYEQYF
TGCAGTGGTACCGATCAACTAGGTAGCGGGAGGGCCTCGGTGACCTACGAGCAGTACTTC
>.|TRBJ1-1|.|TRBV28
CASSWETVNTEAFF
TGTGCCAGCAGCTGGGAGACAGTGAACACTGAAGCTTTCTTT
>TRBD2|TRBJ2-7|few|TRBV12-3/TRBV12-4
CASGGLAGGGSYEQYF
TGTGCCAGCGGTGGACTAGCGGGAGGAGGGTCCTACGAGCAGTACTTC
>.|TRBJ2-1|.|TRBV12-3/TRBV12-4
CASSLGGTLRSEQFF
TGTGCCAGCAGTTTAGGTGGGACTCTCAGGAGTGAGCAGTTCTTC
>.|TRBJ1-2|.|TRBV6-2/TRBV6-3
CASTHRGFGNYGYTF
TGTGCCAGCACCCATCGGGGGTTCGGGAACTATGGCTACACCTTC
>.|TRBJ1-5|.|TRBV11-2
CASSDTVARAQRPQHF
TGTGCCAGCAGCGACACCGTGGCAAGGGCCCAGAGGCCCCAGCATTTT
>.|TRBJ2-7|.|TRBV27
CASSSPNRAGSDEQYF
TGTGCCAGCAGTTCCCCCAACAGGGCAGGGTCGGATGAGCAGTACTTC
>.|TRBJ1-2|.|TRBV20-1
CSARSWDTLLGGYTF
TGCAGTGCTAGGTCGTGGGACACACTGCTTGGTGGCTACACCTTC
>.|TRBJ2-4|medium-sized|TRBV6-5
CASSYSGAGALPRNIQYF
TGTGCCAGCAGTTACTCAGGGGCGGGGGCTTTACCCAGAAACATTCAGTACTTC
>.|TRBJ1-5|.|TRBV28
CASSLTARNNQPQHF
TGTGCCAGCAGTTTGACAGCCAGGAACAATCAGCCCCAGCATTTT
>.|TRBJ1-3|many|TRBV6-1
CASRRDNSGNTIYF
TGTGCCAGCAGGAGGGACAACTCTGGAAACACCATATATTTT
>TRBD2|TRBJ2-2|few|TRBV12-3/TRBV12-4
CASSPGGAGTGELFF
TGTGCCAGCAGCCCCGGGGGGGCCGGCACCGGGGAGCTGTTTTTT
>.|TRBJ2-5|.|TRBV2
CASTRTVDETQYF
TGTGCCAGCACGCGTACAGTGGACGAGACCCAGTACTTC
>.|TRBJ1-4|many|TRBV2
CASSDLPRGLFF
TGTGCCAGCAGTGATTTGCCAAGGGGACTGTTTTTT
>.|TRBJ2-3|.|TRBV5-1
CASSLGTTGDTQYF
TGCGCCAGCAGCTTGGGTACCACGGGGGATACGCAGTATTTT
>.|TRBJ1-6|few|TRBV6-1
CASTSRELGDSPLHF
TGTGCCAGCACTTCACGGGAGTTAGGGGATTCACCCCTCCACTTT
>TRBD2|TRBJ2-5|.|TRBV4-2
CASSQLSGSGETQYF
TGTGCCAGCAGCCAGTTGAGCGGGAGCGGCGAGACCCAGTACTTC
>.|TRBJ2-7|few|TRBV28
CASSLNLGDEQYF
TGTGCCAGCAGTTTAAACCTAGGGGACGAGCAGTACTTC
>.|TRBJ2-1|medium-sized|TRBV12-3/TRBV12-4
CASSFVEDNEQFF
TGTGCCAGCAGTTTCGTAGAGGACAATGAGCAGTTCTTC
>.|TRBJ1-2|.|TRBV3-1
CASIQADCYYGYTF
TGTGCCAGCATCCAAGCCGACTGCTACTATGGCTACACCTTC
>.|TRBJ1-2|medium-sized|TRBV6-2/TRBV6-3
CASSDTYGYTF
TGTGCCAGCAGTGACACCTATGGCTACACCTTC
>.|TRBJ1-6|.|TRBV5-1
CASSLVAASSYNSPLHF
TGCGCCAGCAGCTTGGTGGCAGCGAGCTCCTATAATTCACCCCTCCACTTT
>.|TRBJ2-7|many|TRBV9
CASSSSGASYEQYF
TGTGCCAGCAGCTCCTCCGGGGCATCCTACGAGCAGTACTTC
>.|TRBJ2-7|few|TRBV6-1
CANTRTSSPYEQYF
TGTGCCAACACCAGGACATCGAGCCCTTACGAGCAGTACTTC
>.|TRBJ2-6|few|TRBV6-1
CASSGLRDGNSGANVLTF
TGTGCCAGCAGTGGCCTCCGGGATGGCAACTCTGGGGCCAACGTCCTGACTTTC
>.|TRBJ2-7|.|TRBV30
CAWSDGTASYEQYF
TGTGCCTGGAGTGACGGGACGGCCTCCTACGAGCAGTACTTC
>TRBD1|TRBJ1-2|many|TRBV28
CASSYRGRFWGYTF
TGTGCCAGCAGTTACAGGGGGCGATTTTGGGGCTACACCTTC
>.|TRBJ2-2|.|TRBV6-1
CASRQGTGELFF
TGTGCCAGCAGACAGGGCACCGGGGAGCTGTTTTTT
>.|TRBJ1-2|.|TRBV5-1
CASSSAQGYGYTF
TGCGCCAGCAGCTCAGCCCAGGGGTATGGCTACACCTTC